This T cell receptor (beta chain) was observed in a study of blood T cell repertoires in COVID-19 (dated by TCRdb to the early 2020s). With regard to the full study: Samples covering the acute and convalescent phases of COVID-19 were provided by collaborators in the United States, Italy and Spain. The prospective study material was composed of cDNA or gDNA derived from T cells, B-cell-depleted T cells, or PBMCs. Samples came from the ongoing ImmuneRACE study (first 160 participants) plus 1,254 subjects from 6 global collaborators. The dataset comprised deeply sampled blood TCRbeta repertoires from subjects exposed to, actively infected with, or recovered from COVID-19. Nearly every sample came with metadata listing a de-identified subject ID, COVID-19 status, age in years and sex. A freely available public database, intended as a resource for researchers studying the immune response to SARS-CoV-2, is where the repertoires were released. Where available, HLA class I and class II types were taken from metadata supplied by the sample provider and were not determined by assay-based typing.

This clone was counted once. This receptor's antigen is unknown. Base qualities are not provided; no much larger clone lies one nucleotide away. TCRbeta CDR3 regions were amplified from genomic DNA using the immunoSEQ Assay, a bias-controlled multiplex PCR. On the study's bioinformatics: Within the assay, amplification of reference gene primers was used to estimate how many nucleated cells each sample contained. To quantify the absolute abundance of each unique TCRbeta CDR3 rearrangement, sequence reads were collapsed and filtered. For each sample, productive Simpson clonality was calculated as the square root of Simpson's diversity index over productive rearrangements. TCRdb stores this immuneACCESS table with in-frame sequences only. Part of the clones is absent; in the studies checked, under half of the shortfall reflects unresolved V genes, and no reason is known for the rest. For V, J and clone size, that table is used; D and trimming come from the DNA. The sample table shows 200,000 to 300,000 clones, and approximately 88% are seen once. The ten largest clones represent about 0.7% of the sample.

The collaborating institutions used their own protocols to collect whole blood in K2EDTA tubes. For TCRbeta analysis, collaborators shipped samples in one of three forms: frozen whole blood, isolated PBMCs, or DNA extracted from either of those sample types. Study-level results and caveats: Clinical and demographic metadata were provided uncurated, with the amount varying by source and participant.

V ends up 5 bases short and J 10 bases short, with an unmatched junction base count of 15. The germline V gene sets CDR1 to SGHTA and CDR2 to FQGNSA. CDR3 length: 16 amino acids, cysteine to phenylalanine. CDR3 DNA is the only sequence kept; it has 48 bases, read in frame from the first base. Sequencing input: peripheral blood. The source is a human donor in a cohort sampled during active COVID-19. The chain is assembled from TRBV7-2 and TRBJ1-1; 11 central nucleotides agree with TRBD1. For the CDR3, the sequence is CASSQDRGPLVRGAFF. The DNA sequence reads TGTGCCAGCAGCCAGGACAGGGGGCCACTGGTGAGGGGAGCTTTCTTT. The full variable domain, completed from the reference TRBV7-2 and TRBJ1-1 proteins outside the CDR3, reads GAGVSQSPSNKVTEKGKDVELRCDPISGHTALYWYRQSLGQGLEFLIYFQGNSAPDKSGLPSDRFSAERTGGSVSTLTIQRTQQEDSAVYLCASSQDRGPLVRGAFFGQGTRLTVV.